Listed here are 4 T cell receptor beta chains from one sample, sequenced in a study of T cell responses to AZD1222 COVID-19 vaccine. Sequencing used immunoSEQ multiplex PCR; TCRdb keeps in-frame clones, though not all of them. The repertoire holds over 110,000 clones, with roughly 92% as singletons. This material consisted of peripheral blood, taken 28 days after the second AZD1222 dose. The receptors shown here come from an adult who received the AZD1222 COVID-19 vaccine.

The J gene is TRBJ2-7, the V gene TRBV19, with D hard to call. V lost 4 bases, J lost 3 bases, and 7 bases lay in between. This CDR3 comprises 12 residues. Germline V gives CDR1 LNHDA, CDR2 SQIVND (reference sequence). The CDR3 loop is CASSSASYEQYF. The DNA of the CDR3 is TGTGCCAGTAGTAGCGCGAGCTACGAGCAGTACTTC. Combining the CDR3 with reference TRBV19 and TRBJ2-7 gives the whole variable domain DGGITQSPKYLFRKEGQNVTLSCEQNLNHDAMYWYRQDPGQGLRLIYYSQIVNDFQKGDIAEGYSVSREKKESFPLTVTSAQKNPTAFYLCASSSASYEQYFGPGTRLTVT.

The rearrangement links TRBV6-6 to TRBJ2-3, with a weak D call TRBD2 (6 bases). The CDR3 sequence is 12 residues long. Germline CDR1 and CDR2: MNHNY and SVGAGI (reference sequence). The germline V and J ends were trimmed by 6 bases and 8 bases, with 12 bases remaining between them. The CDR3: CASRTGDPTQYF. The CDR3 DNA reads TGTGCCAGCAGAACGGGGGATCCTACGCAGTATTTT.

Sample share makes this clone medium-sized. The chain has TRBV3-1 (or the pseudogene TRBV3-2) and TRBJ2-5; TRBD2 aligns across 8 bases. The CDR3 has 18 amino acids. Unmatched junction bases numbered 14, after V lost 0 bases and J lost 5 bases. The germline V gene encodes CDR1 LGHDT and CDR2 YNNKEL (reference sequence). The CDR3 spells CASSQEDSGVAGRETQYF. For the CDR3, the DNA is TGTGCCAGCAGCCAAGAAGATTCGGGAGTAGCGGGGCGCGAGACCCAGTACTTC.

The CDR3, as DNA: TGTGCCTGGAGAGGACTTGTTGCCGGGGAGCTGTTTTTT. Its protein product is CAWRGLVAGELFF. The chain joins TRBV30 to TRBJ2-2; the D gene is possibly TRBD2 (5 bases). V lost 3 bases and J lost 6, with 11 bases in between. The germline gives CDR1 GTSNPN, CDR2 SVGIG (reference sequence). The CDR3 spans 13 residues. Filled out from reference TRBV30 and TRBJ2-2, the complete variable domain reads SQTIHQWPATLVQPVGSPLSLECTVEGTSNPNLYWYRQAAGRGLQLLFYSVGIGQISSEVPQNLSASRPQDRQFILSSKKLLLSDSGFYLCAWRGLVAGELFFGEGSRLTVL.